This entry concerns a single T cell receptor (beta chain). The sample belongs to a study of cytomegalovirus exposure and HLA in healthy donors. Germline V gene sequence: CDR1 LGHNA, CDR2 YSLEER. V lost 0 bases and J lost 4, with 19 bases in between. This CDR3 is built from 17 residues. The PCR had 60 Vbeta and 13 Jbeta primers. Only in-frame clones appear in the TCRdb table, and some are missing; sequencing was by immunoSEQ multiplex PCR. Of about 88,000 clones in the sample, over 55% are singletons; the top ten hold about a sixth. The specimen sequenced was PBMCs. This chain connects TRBV4-3 to TRBJ2-7; perhaps TRBD1 as D (8 bases). The TCR originated in a woman between 18 and 29 years old in good health and CMV-seropositive. CDR3 loop: CASSQDRETGEGYEQYF. Here the CDR3 DNA reads TGCGCCAGCAGCCAAGATCGAGAGACAGGGGAGGGGTACGAGCAGTACTTC.